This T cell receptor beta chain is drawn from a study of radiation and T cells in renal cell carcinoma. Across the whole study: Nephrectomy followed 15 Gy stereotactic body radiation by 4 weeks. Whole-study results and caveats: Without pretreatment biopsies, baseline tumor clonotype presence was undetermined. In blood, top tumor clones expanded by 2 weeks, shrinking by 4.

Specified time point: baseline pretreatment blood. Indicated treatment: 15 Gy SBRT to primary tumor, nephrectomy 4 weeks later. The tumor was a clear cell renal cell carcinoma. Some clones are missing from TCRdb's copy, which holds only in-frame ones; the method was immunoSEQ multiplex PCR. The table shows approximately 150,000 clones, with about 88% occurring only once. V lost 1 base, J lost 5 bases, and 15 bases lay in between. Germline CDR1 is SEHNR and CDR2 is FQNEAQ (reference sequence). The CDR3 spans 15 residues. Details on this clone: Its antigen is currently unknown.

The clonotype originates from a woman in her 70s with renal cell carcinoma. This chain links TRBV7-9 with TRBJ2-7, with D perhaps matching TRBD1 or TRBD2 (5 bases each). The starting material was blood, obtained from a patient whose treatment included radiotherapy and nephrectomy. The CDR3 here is CASSLGMGPGHEQYF. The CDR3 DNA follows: TGTGCCAGCAGCTTAGGAATGGGACCGGGACACGAGCAGTACTTC.